The clone carrying this T cell receptor beta chain occurred many times. What it binds is unknown. The authors produced cDNA by 5'RACE using 10-nucleotide random UMIs. TCRdb called the 5' RACE reads again in MiXCR, with one record for every CDR3 protein. The sample gives approximately 36,000 distinct CDR3 sequences, about 3.3% of which show up once; roughly 8.2% is in the top ten. The data belong to a study of neurological immune-mediated disorders. The overall study: Of the multiple sclerosis patients, about 34 in total, some 30 were relapsing-remitting and 3 were secondary progressive.

Study-level findings and limits: The multiple sclerosis repertoire cluster lacked an association with any feature, whether clinical or MRI.

The time point was: longitudinal time-point 1 (baseline). PBMCs numbering 2 million and stored at -80 C yielded the unsorted libraries. Trimming at V came to 2 bases and at J to 6 bases, leaving 4 bases not matched to a gene. In germline, CDR1 is SGDLS, CDR2 YYNGEE. The CDR3 length is 14 residues. The material sequenced was PBMCs. The chain links TRBV9 to TRBJ1-1; 10 positions agree with TRBD1. This receptor was taken from a woman aged 55-70 years with multiple sclerosis. The CDR3 loop is CASSVGQGGAEAFF. The DNA of the CDR3 is TGTGCCAGCAGCGTTGGACAGGGGGGGGCTGAAGCTTTCTTT.